One and the same sample provided the 30 T cell receptor beta chains below, sequenced in a study of beta chain features in type 1 diabetes. TCRB transcripts that were expressed got sequenced, as all of the isolated RNA had been reverse transcribed. Only in-frame clones appear in the TCRdb table, and some are missing; sequencing was by immunoSEQ multiplex PCR. The sample lists 160,000 or so clones, approximately 12% occurring once. The sample consisted of central memory CD4+ T cells from blood. The receptors were gathered from a man aged 18-30 years in good health.

The chain joins TRBV6-5 to TRBJ1-3; unclear D gene. Germline V gives CDR1 MNHEY, CDR2 SVGAGI. The V end lost 5 bases, the J end lost 2 bases, and 10 bases lay between the germline ends. This CDR3 contains 14 residues. CDR3 residues: CASSEGPTGNTIYF. CDR3 nucleotide sequence: TGTGCCAGCAGTGAAGGTCCTACTGGAAACACCATATATTTT.

The chain carries TRBV5-4 and TRBJ2-5; D not certain. The CDR3 is made up of 14 amino acids. The V gene's germline CDR1 is SGHNT and CDR2 YYREEE (reference sequence). Trimming took 4 bases from V and 1 from J, leaving 11 bases between them. CDR3 in amino acids: CASSPSLIQETQYF. CDR3 nucleotides: TGTGCCAGCAGCCCCTCGCTAATCCAAGAGACCCAGTACTTC.

The chain carries TRBV9 and TRBJ2-1; TRBD2 matches at 8 bases. The V segment lost 3 bases and the J segment 5 bases; nucleotides outside the gene matches: 7. The length of the CDR3 is 15 residues. Germline V lookup: CDR1 SGDLS, CDR2 YYNGEE. CDR3 coding DNA: TGTGCCAGCAGCGGTAGCGGGGTTCTGAACAATGAGCAGTTCTTC. It yields the protein CASSGSGVLNNEQFF.

This clone showed up just a few times. This sequence joins TRBV30 and TRBJ1-1; D gene unclear. The CDR3 loop spans 14 amino acids. Trimming took 0 bases from V and 4 from J, leaving 12 bases between them. Looked up from germline, CDR1 is GTSNPN and CDR2 is SVGIG (reference sequence). CDR3 residues: CAWSVSVGSTEAFF. The CDR3, as DNA: TGTGCCTGGAGTGTATCTGTTGGGTCCACTGAAGCTTTCTTT.

This clone was seen only a few times. This rearrangement joins TRBV6-1 to TRBJ2-4, with 13 bases lining up with TRBD2. The CDR3 is made up of 15 amino acids. Germline loops: CDR1 MNHNS, CDR2 SASEGT. After removal of 5 bases from V and 9 bases from J, the junction contained 7 bases not matched to a gene. CDR3 in DNA: TGTGCCAGCAGTCCAAGGACTAGCGGGAGACGCATTCAGTACTTC. This sequence encodes CASSPRTSGRRIQYF.

The table lists this clone with a few counts. The rearrangement joins TRBV21-1 to TRBJ2-3. TRBV21-1 is shown as a pseudogene. The CDR3 runs 10 residues. The CDR3 sequence is CASDEDTQYF. In nucleotides, the CDR3 is TGTGCCAGCGATGAAGATACGCAGTATTTT.

V is TRBV5-1 and J is TRBJ2-1; tentatively, D is TRBD2 (6 bases). CDR1 is SGHRS and CDR2 is YFSETQ in the germline V gene. CDR3 length: 15 residues. The ends were cut back, 1 base at V and 5 bases at J, with 13 bases in the middle. The CDR3 protein is CASSLSLANHNEQFF. The CDR3 DNA reads TGCGCCAGCAGCTTGTCCCTAGCGAACCACAATGAGCAGTTCTTC.

The chain has TRBV30 and TRBJ1-2; possibly TRBD1 for D (5 bases). The germline CDR1 and CDR2 sequences are GTSNPN and SVGIG (reference sequence). The CDR3 extends over 12 amino acids. V lost 4 bases and J lost 12, with 18 bases in between. CDR3 amino acids: CAWTLGQGPHTF. The DNA for the CDR3 is TGTGCCTGGACTCTAGGGCAGGGTCCTCACACCTTC.

The table lists this clone with a few counts. V gene TRBV7-9 combines with J gene TRBJ2-5, with D unresolved. Germline CDR1 reads SEHNR; CDR2 reads FQNEAQ (reference sequence). CDR3 length equals 11 residues. V lost 3 bases and J lost 5, with 4 bases in between. CDR3 coding DNA: TGTGCCAGCAGCTTTGCGGAGACCCAGTACTTC. It yields the protein CASSFAETQYF.

The genes are TRBV29-1 and TRBJ1-2, with 8 bases that match TRBD1. This CDR3 is built from 16 residues. The junction had 17 bases not matched to a gene; V was cut back by 6 bases and J by 5 bases. The germline CDR1 and CDR2 sequences are SQVTM and ANQGSEA. The DNA for the CDR3 is TGCAGCGTCGTCAGGGTGGACAGGGAAGTAGGATATGGCTACACCTTC. Its translation is CSVVRVDREVGYGYTF.

This chain connects TRBV30 to TRBJ2-1; 7 nucleotides align to TRBD2. Germline values: CDR1 GTSNPN, CDR2 SVGIG (reference sequence). J was trimmed by 0 bases and V by 8 bases; bases with no gene match: 10. The CDR3 runs 15 residues. DNA for the CDR3: TGTGCCGGGTCTTTAGCGGGCCGCTCCTACAATGAGCAGTTCTTC. Translated, it gives CAGSLAGRSYNEQFF.

The rearrangement joins TRBV29-1 to TRBJ2-7; TRBD1 agrees at 8 bases. The trim removed 7 bases at V and 0 bases at J, leaving 11 bases unmatched. CDR3 length: 15 residues. The germline gives CDR1 SQVTM, CDR2 ANQGSEA. The CDR3 protein is CSGGQGAWGSYEQYF. The CDR3 DNA sequence: TGCAGCGGTGGACAGGGCGCATGGGGCTCCTACGAGCAGTACTTC.

The chain carries TRBV11-2 and TRBJ2-3; 7 positions agree with TRBD2. The CDR3 loop spans 15 amino acids. Germline V CDR1 and CDR2: SGHAT, FQNNGV. V trimming: 3 bases; J trimming: 2 bases; junction bases outside the gene matches: 5. CDR3 DNA sequence: TGTGCCAGCAGCTTGGGCGGGGGTTACACAGATACGCAGTATTTT. This translates into CASSLGGGYTDTQYF.

This clone was picked up a small number of times. The chain has TRBV30 and TRBJ2-2; no reliable D call. Trimming removed 0 bases from V and 6 bases from J, with 8 bases in between. Germline-derived CDR1 and CDR2 are GTSNPN and SVGIG (reference sequence). CDR3 size: 13 residues. The CDR3 DNA reads as TGTGCCTGGAGTGTACCTGGACCCGGGGAGCTGTTTTTT. Translating it yields CAWSVPGPGELFF.

The chain couples TRBV15 to TRBJ2-1; D is possibly TRBD1 or TRBD2 (6 bases each). V was cut by 8 bases and J by 5 bases, with 19 bases left in between. Per germline, CDR1 LNHNV and CDR2 YYDKDF (reference sequence). This CDR3 spans 15 amino acids. The CDR3 DNA is TGTGCCACCCGAGTAGGGGGAGGTAGGGACAATGAGCAGTTCTTC. Protein sequence: CATRVGGGRDNEQFF.

This chain links TRBV9 with TRBJ2-1; 8 positions match TRBD2. Losses at the gene ends were 3 bases for V and 8 bases for J; bases not matched to a gene: 10. This CDR3 has 15 amino acids. Germline lookup yields CDR1 SGDLS and CDR2 YYNGEE. The CDR3 loop is CASSGGLGLGYEQFF. In DNA form, the CDR3 reads TGTGCCAGCAGCGGGGGACTAGGCCTAGGGTATGAGCAGTTCTTC. Full variable domain (outside the CDR3, taken from reference TRBV9 and TRBJ2-1): DSGVTQTPKHLITATGQRVTLRCSPRSGDLSVYWYQQSLDQGLQFLIQYYNGEERAKGNILERFSAQQFPDLHSELNLSSLELGDSALYFCASSGGLGLGYEQFFGPGTRLTVL.

This clone was seen more than once but under ten times. The chain employs TRBV7-2 and TRBJ1-3; D uncertain. The V end was cut by 5 bases, the J end by 3 bases, with 8 bases between. The length of the CDR3 is 13 residues. In germline, CDR1 is SGHTA, CDR2 FQGNSA. The CDR3 protein is CASSPDVGNTIYF. CDR3 in DNA: TGTGCCAGCAGCCCCGACGTTGGAAACACCATATATTTT.

The rearrangement links TRBV5-4 to TRBJ2-7; TRBD2 matches at 10 bases. The CDR3 has 15 residues. V lost 3 bases, J lost 2 bases, and 5 bases stayed unmatched. Germline lookup yields CDR1 SGHNT and CDR2 YYREEE (reference sequence). The CDR3, as DNA: TGTGCCAGCAGCTCAAATAGCGGGGGGACCTACGAGCAGTACTTC. Its protein is CASSSNSGGTYEQYF.

Only a few counts were recorded for this clone. This chain links TRBV14 with TRBJ2-4; the match to TRBD1 covers 7 bases. This CDR3 is built from 20 residues. Losses at the gene ends were 0 bases for V and 8 bases for J; bases not matched to a gene: 22. CDR1 and CDR2 (germline): SGHDN, FVKESK. DNA for the CDR3: TGTGCCAGCAGCCAAGAGGGTCTTTTACGGGGACAGAGCTTAAGGGACATTCAGTACTTC. Encoded protein: CASSQEGLLRGQSLRDIQYF.

The chain combines TRBV10-3 with TRBJ1-5, with 8 nucleotides matching TRBD1. CDR1 is ENHRY and CDR2 is SYGVKD in the germline V gene. V lost 8 bases, J lost 4 bases, and 4 bases stayed unmatched. This CDR3 contains 13 residues. The CDR3 region has the DNA TGTGCCATCGGGACAGGTGGGAATCAGCCCCAGCATTTT. It is translated as CAIGTGGNQPQHF.

Ten or more counts support this clone. This rearrangement joins TRBV30 to TRBJ2-3, with D unresolved. The CDR3 is made up of 14 amino acids. From germline, CDR1 is GTSNPN and CDR2 SVGIG (reference sequence). Trimming removed 0 bases at V and 0 bases at J, with 7 bases between. CDR3 sequence: CAWSVSRSTDTQYF. In DNA form, the CDR3 reads TGTGCCTGGAGTGTTAGCAGAAGCACAGATACGCAGTATTTT.

The rearrangement links TRBV14 to TRBJ2-3, with TRBD1 identical over 9 bases. Germline V gene data show CDR1 as SGHDN and CDR2 as FVKESK. V lost 5 bases and J lost 2; bases outside the gene matches: 5. The CDR3 spans 15 residues. CDR3 sequence reads: CASSARTGVTDTQYF. In DNA, the CDR3 is TGTGCCAGCAGCGCCAGGACAGGGGTCACAGATACGCAGTATTTT.

CDR3 amino acids: CSLGGLAVSSYNEQFF. CDR3 sequence (DNA): TGCAGCCTGGGGGGGCTAGCGGTGAGCTCCTACAATGAGCAGTTCTTC. The chain links TRBV29-1 to TRBJ2-1; maybe TRBD2 (7 bases). V lost 8 bases to trimming and J lost 0 bases, with 20 bases between them. The CDR3 is made up of 16 amino acids. From germline, CDR1 is SQVTM and CDR2 ANQGSEA.

DNA of the CDR3: TGCGCCAGCAGCCAGACAGGGGGCGGGACTGGAAACACCATATATTTT. Amino acids: CASSQTGGGTGNTIYF. The V gene is TRBV4-3, the J gene TRBJ1-3, with TRBD1 identical over 10 bases. This CDR3 spans 16 amino acids. Germline V gene lookup returns CDR1 LGHNA and CDR2 YSLEER. V lost 3 bases and J lost 2; bases outside the gene matches: 4.

V and J are TRBV4-3 and TRBJ2-3; TRBD1 is a possible D gene (6 bases). The CDR3 has 16 amino acids. V dropped 4 bases and J dropped 2 bases, with 16 bases sitting between them. The germline CDR1 and CDR2 sequences are LGHNA and YSLEER. CDR3 in DNA: TGCGCCAGCAGCCCCCAGACAGGACGACCCACAGATACGCAGTATTTT. Encoded protein: CASSPQTGRPTDTQYF.

This clone occurred a few times. This sequence joins TRBV9 and TRBJ2-5; D unresolved. This CDR3 spans 14 amino acids. V was shortened by 0 bases and J by 5 bases, with 11 bases between the two germline ends. Germline values: CDR1 SGDLS, CDR2 YYNGEE. CDR3 sequence reads: CASSVDKVPETQYF. The CDR3 nucleotides are TGTGCCAGCAGCGTAGATAAGGTTCCGGAGACCCAGTACTTC.

The genes are TRBV30 and TRBJ1-5; D remains ambiguous. Germline CDR1 is GTSNPN and CDR2 is SVGIG (reference sequence). The ends were cut back, 3 bases at V and 1 base at J, with 19 bases in the middle. The CDR3 runs 17 residues. CDR3 DNA sequence: TGTGCCTGGAGCCTACGGCAGGTCTCGGTCAGCAATCAGCCCCAGCATTTT. Encoded protein: CAWSLRQVSVSNQPQHF.

The V call is TRBV6-4, the J call TRBJ2-1; 10 positions agree with TRBD2. In germline, CDR1 is MRHNA, CDR2 SNTAGT. This CDR3 has 16 amino acids. Germline trimming cut 6 bases from V and 8 bases from J; bases unmatched to any gene: 13. The CDR3, as DNA: TGTGCCAGCAGCGAAAGACCTAGCGGGAGTTCTTATGAGCAGTTCTTC. Translation: CASSERPSGSSYEQFF.

This clone has ten or more counts. The chain uses TRBV7-3 and TRBJ2-1, with a possible D match to TRBD2 (6 bases). V lost 2 bases, J lost 3 bases, and 11 bases lay in between. The germline CDR1 and CDR2 sequences are SGHTA and FQGTGA. The CDR3 totals 15 residues. CDR3: CASSLVVTSYNEQFF. The CDR3 nucleotides are TGTGCCAGCAGCTTAGTTGTGACTAGCTACAATGAGCAGTTCTTC.

This clone was seen at least ten times. This sequence joins TRBV9 and TRBJ2-1; no definite D call. The germline V gene has CDR1 SGDLS and CDR2 YYNGEE. The germline V and J ends were trimmed by 4 bases and 4 bases, with 9 bases remaining between them. The CDR3 covers 13 residues. The CDR3 nucleotides read TGTGCCAGCAGCTTACAGCAGTACAATGAGCAGTTCTTC. Encoded protein: CASSLQQYNEQFF.